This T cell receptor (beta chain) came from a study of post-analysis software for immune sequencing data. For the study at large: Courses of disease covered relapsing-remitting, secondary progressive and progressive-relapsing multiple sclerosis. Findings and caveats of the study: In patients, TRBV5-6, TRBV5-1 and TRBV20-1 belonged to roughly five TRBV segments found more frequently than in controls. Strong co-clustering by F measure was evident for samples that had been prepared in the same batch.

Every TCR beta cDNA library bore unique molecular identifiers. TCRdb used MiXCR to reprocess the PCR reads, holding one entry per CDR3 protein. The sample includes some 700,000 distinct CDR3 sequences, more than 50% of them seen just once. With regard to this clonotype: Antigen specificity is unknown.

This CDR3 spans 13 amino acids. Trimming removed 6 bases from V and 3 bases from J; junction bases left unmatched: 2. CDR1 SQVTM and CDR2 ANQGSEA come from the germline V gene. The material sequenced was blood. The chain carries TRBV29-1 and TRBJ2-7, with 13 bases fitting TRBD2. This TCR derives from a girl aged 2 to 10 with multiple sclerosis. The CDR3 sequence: CSVRLAGGYEQYF. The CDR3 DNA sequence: TGCAGCGTGCGACTAGCGGGAGGCTACGAGCAGTACTTC.